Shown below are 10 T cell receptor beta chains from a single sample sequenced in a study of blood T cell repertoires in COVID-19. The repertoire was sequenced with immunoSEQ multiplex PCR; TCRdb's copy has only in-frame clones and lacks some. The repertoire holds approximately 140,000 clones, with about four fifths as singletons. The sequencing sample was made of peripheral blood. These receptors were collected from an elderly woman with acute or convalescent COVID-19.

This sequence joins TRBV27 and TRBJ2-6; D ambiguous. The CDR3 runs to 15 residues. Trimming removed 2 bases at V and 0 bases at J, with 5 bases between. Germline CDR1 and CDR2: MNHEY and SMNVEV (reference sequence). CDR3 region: CASSLLSSGANVLTF. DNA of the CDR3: TGTGCCAGCAGTTTACTCAGCTCTGGGGCCAACGTCCTGACTTTC. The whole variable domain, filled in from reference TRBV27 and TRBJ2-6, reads EAQVTQNPRYLITVTGKKLTVTCSQNMNHEYMSWYRQDPGLGLRQIYYSMNVEVTDKGDVPEGYKVSRKEKRNFPLILESPSPNQTSLYFCASSLLSSGANVLTFGAGSRLTVL.

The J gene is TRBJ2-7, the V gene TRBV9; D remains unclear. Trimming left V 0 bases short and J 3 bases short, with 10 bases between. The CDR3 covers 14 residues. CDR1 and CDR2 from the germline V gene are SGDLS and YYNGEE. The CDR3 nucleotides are TGTGCCAGCAGCGTAGGTCCCAGGTACTACGAGCAGTACTTC. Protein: CASSVGPRYYEQYF.

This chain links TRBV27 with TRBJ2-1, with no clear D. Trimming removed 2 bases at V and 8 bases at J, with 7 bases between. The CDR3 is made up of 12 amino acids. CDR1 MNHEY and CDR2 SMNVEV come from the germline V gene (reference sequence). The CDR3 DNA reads TGTGCCAGCAGTTTAATGGGCGATGAGCAGTTCTTC. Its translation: CASSLMGDEQFF.

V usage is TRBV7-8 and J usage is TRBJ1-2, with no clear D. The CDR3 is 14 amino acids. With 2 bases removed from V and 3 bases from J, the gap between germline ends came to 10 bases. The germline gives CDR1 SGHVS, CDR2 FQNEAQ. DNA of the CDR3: TGTGCCAGCAGCTTACGGGGTAGCGACTATGGCTACACCTTC. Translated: CASSLRGSDYGYTF.

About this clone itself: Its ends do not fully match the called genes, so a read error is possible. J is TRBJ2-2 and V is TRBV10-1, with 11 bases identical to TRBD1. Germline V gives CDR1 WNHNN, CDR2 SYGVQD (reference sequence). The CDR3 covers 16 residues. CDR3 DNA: TGCGCCCGCAGCGGACAGGGGGCAGGGAACACCGGGGAGCTGTTTTTT. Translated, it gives CARSGQGAGNTGELFF.

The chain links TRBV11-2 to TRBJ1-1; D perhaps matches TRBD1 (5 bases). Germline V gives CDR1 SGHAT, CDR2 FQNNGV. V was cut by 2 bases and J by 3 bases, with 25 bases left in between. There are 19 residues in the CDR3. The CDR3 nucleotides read TGTGCCAGCAGCTTACGTAGACAACCCAATCAGGGATTTCACACTGAAGCTTTCTTT. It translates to CASSLRRQPNQGFHTEAFF.

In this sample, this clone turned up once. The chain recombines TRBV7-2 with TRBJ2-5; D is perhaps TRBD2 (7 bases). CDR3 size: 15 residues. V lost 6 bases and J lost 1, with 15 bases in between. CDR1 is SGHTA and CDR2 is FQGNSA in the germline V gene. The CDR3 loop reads CASRSSGGPQETQYF. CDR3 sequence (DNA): TGTGCCAGCAGATCCTCCGGGGGGCCCCAAGAGACCCAGTACTTC.

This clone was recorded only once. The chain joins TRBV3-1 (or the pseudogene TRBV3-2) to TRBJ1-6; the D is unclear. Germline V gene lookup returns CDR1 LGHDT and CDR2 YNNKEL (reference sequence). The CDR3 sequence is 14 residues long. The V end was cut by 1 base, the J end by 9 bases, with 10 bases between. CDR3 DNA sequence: TGTGCCAGCAGCCAAGGGGTGAGGAGTTCACCCCTCCACTTT. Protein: CASSQGVRSSPLHF.

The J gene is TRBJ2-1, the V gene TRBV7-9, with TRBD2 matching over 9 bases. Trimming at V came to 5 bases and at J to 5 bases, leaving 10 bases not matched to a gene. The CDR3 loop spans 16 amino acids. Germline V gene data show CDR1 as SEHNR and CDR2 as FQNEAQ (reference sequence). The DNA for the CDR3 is TGTGCCAGCAGCCGCGGGGGGGGCGCGATAAACAATGAGCAGTTCTTC. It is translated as CASSRGGGAINNEQFF.

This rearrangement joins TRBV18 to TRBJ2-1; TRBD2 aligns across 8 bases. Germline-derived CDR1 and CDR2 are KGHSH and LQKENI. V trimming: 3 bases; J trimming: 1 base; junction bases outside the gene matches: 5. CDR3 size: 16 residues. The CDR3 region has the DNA TGTGCCAGCTCACCCGGGGGCGGGAGGTCCTACAATGAGCAGTTCTTC. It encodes CASSPGGGRSYNEQFF.